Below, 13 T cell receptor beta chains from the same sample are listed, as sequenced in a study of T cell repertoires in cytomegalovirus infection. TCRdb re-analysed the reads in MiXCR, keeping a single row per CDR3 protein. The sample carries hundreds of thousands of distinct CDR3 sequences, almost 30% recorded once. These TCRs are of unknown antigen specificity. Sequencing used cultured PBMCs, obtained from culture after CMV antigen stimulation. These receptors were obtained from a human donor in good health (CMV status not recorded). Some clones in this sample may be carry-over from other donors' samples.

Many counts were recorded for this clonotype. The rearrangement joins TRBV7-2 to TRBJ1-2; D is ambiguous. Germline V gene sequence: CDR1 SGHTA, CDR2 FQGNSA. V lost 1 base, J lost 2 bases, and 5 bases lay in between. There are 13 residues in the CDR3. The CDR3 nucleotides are TGTGCCAGCAGCTTAGGGGAGAACTATGGCTACACCTTC. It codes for CASSLGENYGYTF.

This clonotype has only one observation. CDR3 nucleotide sequence: TGTGCCAGCAGTTCGGGTGGAAACACCATATATTTT. This gives the protein CASSSGGNTIYF. The chain combines TRBV28 with TRBJ1-3; D remains unclear. Germline lookup yields CDR1 MDHEN and CDR2 SYDVKM. V dropped 4 bases and J dropped 3 bases, with 4 bases sitting between them. This CDR3 spans 12 amino acids.

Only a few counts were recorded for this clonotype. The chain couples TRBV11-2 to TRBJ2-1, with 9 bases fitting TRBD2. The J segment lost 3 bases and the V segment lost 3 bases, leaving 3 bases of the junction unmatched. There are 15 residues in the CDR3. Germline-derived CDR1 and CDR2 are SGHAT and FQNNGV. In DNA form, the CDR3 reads TGTGCCAGCAGCTTGACTAGCGGAATCTACAATGAGCAGTTCTTC. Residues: CASSLTSGIYNEQFF.

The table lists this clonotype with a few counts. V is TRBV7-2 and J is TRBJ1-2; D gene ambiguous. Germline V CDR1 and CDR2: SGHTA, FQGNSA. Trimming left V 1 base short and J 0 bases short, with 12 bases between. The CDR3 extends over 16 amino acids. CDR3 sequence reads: CASSLGLRGTNYGYTF. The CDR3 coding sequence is TGTGCCAGCAGCTTAGGTTTGCGGGGTACTAACTATGGCTACACCTTC.

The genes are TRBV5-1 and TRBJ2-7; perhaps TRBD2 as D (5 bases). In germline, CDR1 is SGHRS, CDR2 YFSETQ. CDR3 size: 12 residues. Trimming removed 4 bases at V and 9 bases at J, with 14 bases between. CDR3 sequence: CASSQDNGGQYF. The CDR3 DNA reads TGCGCCAGCAGCCAAGACAATGGAGGGCAGTACTTC.

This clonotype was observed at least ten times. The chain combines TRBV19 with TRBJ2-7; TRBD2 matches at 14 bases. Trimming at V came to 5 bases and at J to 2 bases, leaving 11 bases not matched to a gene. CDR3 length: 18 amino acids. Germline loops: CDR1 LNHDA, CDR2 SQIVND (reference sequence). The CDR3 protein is CASSLGTSGRPPTYEQYF. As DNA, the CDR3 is TGTGCCAGTAGTTTAGGGACTAGCGGGAGACCTCCCACCTACGAGCAGTACTTC.

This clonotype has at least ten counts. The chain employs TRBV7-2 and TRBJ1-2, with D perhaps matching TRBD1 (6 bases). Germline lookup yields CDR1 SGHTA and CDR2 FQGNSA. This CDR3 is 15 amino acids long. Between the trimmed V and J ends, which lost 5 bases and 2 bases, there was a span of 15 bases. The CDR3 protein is CASSAQGGANYGYTF. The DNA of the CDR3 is TGTGCCAGCAGCGCCCAAGGGGGTGCAAACTATGGCTACACCTTC.

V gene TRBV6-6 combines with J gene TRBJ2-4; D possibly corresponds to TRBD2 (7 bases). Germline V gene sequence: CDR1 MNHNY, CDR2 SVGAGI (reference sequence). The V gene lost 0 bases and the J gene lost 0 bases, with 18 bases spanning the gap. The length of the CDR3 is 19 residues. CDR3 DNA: TGTGCCAGCAGTTACTCGGGGGGGCTGGAACGATTAGCCAAAAACATTCAGTACTTC. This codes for CASSYSGGLERLAKNIQYF.

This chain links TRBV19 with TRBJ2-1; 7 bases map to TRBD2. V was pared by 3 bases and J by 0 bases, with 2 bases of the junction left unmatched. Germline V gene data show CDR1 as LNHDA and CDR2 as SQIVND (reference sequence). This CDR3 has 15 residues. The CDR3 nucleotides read TGTGCCAGTAGTATGGGCGGGAGCTCCTACAATGAGCAGTTCTTC. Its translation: CASSMGGSSYNEQFF.

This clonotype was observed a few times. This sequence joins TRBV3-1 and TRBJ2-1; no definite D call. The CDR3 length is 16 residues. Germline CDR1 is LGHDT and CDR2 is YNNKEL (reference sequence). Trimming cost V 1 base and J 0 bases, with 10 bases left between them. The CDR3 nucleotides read TGTGCCAGCAGCCAAGGCGCCCCGAGCTCCTACAATGAGCAGTTCTTC. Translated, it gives CASSQGAPSSYNEQFF.

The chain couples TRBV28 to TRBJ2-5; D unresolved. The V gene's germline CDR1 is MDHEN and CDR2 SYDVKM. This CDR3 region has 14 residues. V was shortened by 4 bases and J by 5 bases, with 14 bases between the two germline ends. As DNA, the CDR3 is TGTGCCAGCAGTTCCCTGGAAGGGATCGAGACCCAGTACTTC. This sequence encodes CASSSLEGIETQYF. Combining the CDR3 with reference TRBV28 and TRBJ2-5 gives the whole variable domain DVKVTQSSRYLVKRTGEKVFLECVQDMDHENMFWYRQDPGLGLRLIYFSYDVKMKEKGDIPEGYSVSREKKERFSLILESASTNQTSMYLCASSSLEGIETQYFGPGTRLLVL.

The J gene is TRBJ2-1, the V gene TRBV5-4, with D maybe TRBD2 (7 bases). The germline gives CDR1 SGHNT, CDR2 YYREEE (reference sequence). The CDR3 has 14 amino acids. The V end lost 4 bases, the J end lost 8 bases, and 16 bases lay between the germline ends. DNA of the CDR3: TGTGCCAGCAGCAGGGGACGCGGGGGCGATGAGCAGTTCTTC. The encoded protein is CASSRGRGGDEQFF.

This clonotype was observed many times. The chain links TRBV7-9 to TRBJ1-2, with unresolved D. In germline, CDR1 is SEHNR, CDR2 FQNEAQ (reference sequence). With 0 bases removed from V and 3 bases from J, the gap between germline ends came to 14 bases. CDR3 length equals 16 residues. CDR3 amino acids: CASSLAGGEIYYGYTF. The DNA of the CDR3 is TGTGCCAGCAGCTTAGCTGGCGGGGAGATTTACTATGGCTACACCTTC.